The present T cell receptor beta chain was sequenced within a study of T-cell reconstitution after alpha-beta-depleted transplantation in children. Library preparation (for TCRbeta) was performed with unique molecular identifiers. TCRdb re-derived calls from the PCR reads in MiXCR, one entry per CDR3 protein. This sample has a few hundred thousand distinct CDR3 sequences, with 20% to 30% found just once. CDR3 size: 17 residues. Germline V gene data show CDR1 as DFQATT and CDR2 as SNEGSKA (reference sequence). After removal of 0 bases from V and 1 base from J, the junction contained 7 bases not matched to a gene.

The chain couples TRBV20-1 to TRBJ2-1; 9 bases fit TRBD2. The receptor was derived from a boy in the first two years of life with Wiskott-Aldrich syndrome, due to receive a stem cell transplant. Specimen: PBMCs, collected before TCRalphabeta/CD19-depleted stem cell transplant. CDR3 DNA: TGCAGTGCTAGAGAACCCGTGAGCGGGAGGTCCTACAATGAGCAGTTCTTC. Translating it yields CSAREPVSGRSYNEQFF.